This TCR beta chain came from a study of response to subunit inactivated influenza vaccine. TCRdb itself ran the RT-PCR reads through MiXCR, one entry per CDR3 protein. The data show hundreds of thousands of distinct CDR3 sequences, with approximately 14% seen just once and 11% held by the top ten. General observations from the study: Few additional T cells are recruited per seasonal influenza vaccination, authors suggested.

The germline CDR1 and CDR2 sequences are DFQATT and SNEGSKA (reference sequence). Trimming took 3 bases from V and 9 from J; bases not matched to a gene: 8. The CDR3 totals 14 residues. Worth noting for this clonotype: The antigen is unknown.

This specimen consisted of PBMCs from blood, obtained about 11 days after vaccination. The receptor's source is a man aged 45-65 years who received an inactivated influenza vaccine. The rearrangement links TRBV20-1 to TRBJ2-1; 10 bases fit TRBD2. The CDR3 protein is CSASRLAGVIEQFF. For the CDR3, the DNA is TGCAGTGCTAGTCGGCTAGCGGGAGTTATTGAGCAGTTCTTC.